The clone carrying this TCR beta chain was counted ten times or more. Via MiXCR, TCRdb re-called the 5' RACE reads, giving one row per CDR3 protein. This sample carries around 140,000 distinct CDR3 sequences, around 4.1% of them seen once, and the ten largest clones take under 1.5%. The entry originates in a study of human T cells and chemical hapten exposure. Study summary: Per-sample TCR yields varied mainly from small pooled library volume differences.

Before extraction, the whole blood was not fractionated, and total RNA was taken from it. The TCR was taken from a female donor in good health.

The CDR3 is CASSLRYRTDTQYF. The CDR3 nucleotides are TGTGCCAGCAGCTTGAGGTATCGCACAGATACGCAGTATTTT. This chain links TRBV7-2 with TRBJ2-3, with D unresolved. Trimming stripped 3 bases from V and 1 base from J, with 8 bases between. The germline V gene has CDR1 SGHTA and CDR2 FQGNSA. CDR3 size: 14 residues.